Given below is one TCR beta chain in context. Antigen: not known. This entry belongs to a study of blood T cells in healthy people across ages. A second roughly 7 to 12 cycle PCR used barcoded and J-beta primers. Carrying 12 random nucleotides, a template-switch adaptor labeled each individual cDNA molecule. TCRdb re-derived calls from the 5' RACE reads in MiXCR, one entry per CDR3 protein. The sample includes 950,000 to 1,200,000 distinct CDR3 sequences, roughly two fifths of them seen just once. The V gene lost 0 bases and the J gene lost 5 bases, with 13 bases spanning the gap. The CDR3 loop spans 14 amino acids. The germline V gene has CDR1 DFQATT and CDR2 SNEGSKA (reference sequence). Study conclusions and caveats: With unsorted PBMCs, a conclusive comparison of naive versus antigen-experienced cells was not possible. The study found more naive CD4+ cells and higher diversity in long-lived than aged donors.

Source material: blood. This chain joins TRBV20-1 and TRBJ2-5; either TRBD1 or TRBD2 may supply D (5 bases each). The clonotype originates from a man younger than 35 in good health. The CDR3 sequence: CSARERRERETQYF. CDR3 sequence (DNA): TGCAGTGCTAGAGAGCGCAGGGAGAGGGAGACCCAGTACTTC.